This T cell receptor beta chain is from a study of CD8 T cells in ankylosing spondylitis. The TCR beta libraries were generated through quantitative 5'-RACE incorporating molecular barcodes. TCRdb independently ran MiXCR on the 5' RACE reads; one entry per CDR3 protein. This table holds about 540,000 distinct CDR3 sequences, roughly an eighth found once. The germline V gene has CDR1 MNHNS and CDR2 SASEGT. Trimming pared 6 bases from V and 4 bases from J, leaving 14 bases between. This CDR3 has 14 amino acids. On this clonotype itself: The antigen remains undetermined.

Overall study results and limits: Clones linked with disease were CD8+ and fairly uncommon in the peripheral blood. As reported, disease-linked clones showed significant enrichment in matched ankylosing spondylitis synovial fluid. Within ankylosing spondylitis blood, a TCR beta motif made up of fewer than ten highly homologous variants appeared to be characteristic. Certain motif variants had earlier appeared in reactive arthritis synovial fluid and blood.

The chain recombines TRBV6-1 with TRBJ2-3; D is uncertain. The sequenced sample consisted of blood, either unsorted or a sorted T cell fraction (not recorded which). This TCR was recovered from a male donor with ankylosing spondylitis. The CDR3 DNA reads TGTGCCAGCAGCCCCCCCGGAGAGTCAGATACGCAGTATTTT. Translated, it gives CASSPPGESDTQYF.